This note documents a single T cell receptor beta chain sequence. Its antigen is as yet unknown. Through a sample-barcoded 5' primer and a J-beta primer mix, a second PCR was run for 7 to 11 cycles. Each cDNA was tagged by a template-switch adaptor containing 12 random nucleotides. TCRdb ran MiXCR on the 5' RACE reads and lists one entry per CDR3 protein. The sample has hundreds of thousands of distinct CDR3 sequences, around 48% seen once. These data belong to a study of blood T cells in healthy people across ages. Study-level findings and limits: It was the long-lived donors that had more naive CD4+ cells and higher diversity than aged donors.

Sequencing used blood. The origin of this receptor is a woman in her sixties or seventies in good health.

CDR3 sequence (DNA): TGTGCCAGCAGTTTTCGAAAGGGGGCAGGTATCGATGAGCAGTTCTTC. Encoded protein: CASSFRKGAGIDEQFF. The genes are TRBV28 and TRBJ2-1; TRBD1 matches 7 bases. The ends lost 3 bases at V and 8 bases at J; junction bases unmatched: 13. The length of the CDR3 is 16 residues. Germline CDR1 reads MDHEN; CDR2 reads SYDVKM.